The 9 T cell receptor beta chains listed next were all sequenced from one sample in a study of T cell responses to AZD1222 COVID-19 vaccine. Measured with immunoSEQ multiplex PCR; TCRdb has only the in-frame clones, and not every one. Altogether roughly 50,000 clones are present, 87% being singletons, with the ten largest covering less than 5%. Specimen: peripheral blood, collected on day 0 of AZD1222 vaccination. These receptors all come from an adult in good health.

The chain combines TRBV29-1 with TRBJ2-3, with 7 bases that match TRBD1. V trimming: 4 bases; J trimming: 4 bases; junction bases outside the gene matches: 11. This CDR3 comprises 15 residues. The germline V gene encodes CDR1 SQVTM and CDR2 ANQGSEA. CDR3 in amino acids: CSVGFGGRGSDTQYF. The CDR3, as DNA: TGCAGCGTTGGTTTCGGCGGCAGGGGGTCAGATACGCAGTATTTT.

The CDR3 sequence is CAIIESAGSFPDTQYF. DNA of the CDR3: TGTGCCATCATAGAGTCGGCAGGTAGCTTCCCAGATACGCAGTATTTT. This chain links TRBV10-3 with TRBJ2-3; D unclear. Per germline, CDR1 ENHRY and CDR2 SYGVKD. There are 16 residues in the CDR3. V dropped 7 bases and J dropped 4 bases, with 21 bases sitting between them.

This chain joins TRBV5-1 and TRBJ1-6, with D tentatively TRBD1 (5 bases). The CDR3 contains 15 residues. Germline loops: CDR1 SGHRS, CDR2 YFSETQ. Trimming cost V 1 base and J 4 bases, with 9 bases left between them. CDR3 loop: CASSLSWGYNSPLHF. CDR3 in DNA: TGCGCCAGCAGCTTGTCCTGGGGGTATAATTCACCCCTCCACTTT.

As DNA, the CDR3 is TGTGCCAGCTCAGCTGACAGGGGGAACACTGAAGCTTTCTTT. Its protein is CASSADRGNTEAFF. The chain links TRBV18 to TRBJ1-1, with 8 bases that match TRBD1. Germline V gene sequence: CDR1 KGHSH, CDR2 LQKENI. The CDR3 runs 14 residues. The V segment lost 5 bases and the J segment 1 base; nucleotides outside the gene matches: 3.

The chain recombines TRBV24-1 with TRBJ1-6, with TRBD1 matching 7 bases. V shed 9 bases, J shed 5 bases, and the junction held 9 bases outside the gene matches. Germline CDR1 KGHDR, CDR2 SFDVKD. The CDR3 runs to 15 residues. CDR3 DNA sequence: TGTGCCACCCAGGGGCCGGGACAGAATAATTCACCCCTCCACTTT. Translation gives CATQGPGQNNSPLHF.

The chain has TRBV5-1 and TRBJ2-3, with TRBD1 matching over 8 bases. This CDR3 contains 16 residues. CDR1 is SGHRS and CDR2 is YFSETQ in the germline V gene. The V gene end was trimmed by 4 bases and the J gene end by 0 bases; junction bases not matched to a gene: 7. CDR3 bases: TGCGCCAGCAGCCCACAGGGGGGCTATAGCACAGATACGCAGTATTTT. Its translation: CASSPQGGYSTDTQYF.

The CDR3 here is CASIGGAHHEQYF. CDR3 coding DNA: TGTGCCAGCATTGGCGGGGCTCACCACGAGCAGTACTTC. The chain carries TRBV5-6 and TRBJ2-7; weak D call: TRBD2 (6 bases). Trimming stripped 6 bases from V and 5 bases from J, with 15 bases between. Germline V gives CDR1 SGHDT, CDR2 YYEEEE. The CDR3 consists of 13 residues. The variable domain in full, completed from reference TRBV5-6 and TRBJ2-7, reads DAGVTQSPTHLIKTRGQQVTLRCSPKSGHDTVSWYQQALGQGPQFIFQYYEEEERQRGNFPDRFSGHQFPNYSSELNVNALLLGDSALYLCASIGGAHHEQYFGPGTRLTVT.

This clone was seen a few times. This chain uses TRBV11-2 with TRBJ1-5; D ambiguous. Trimming removed 0 bases from V and 7 bases from J, with 7 bases in between. Germline CDR1 and CDR2: SGHAT and FQNNGV. This CDR3 spans 13 amino acids. As DNA, the CDR3 is TGTGCCAGCAGCTTAGAACGGGGACAGCCCCAGCATTTT. Protein sequence: CASSLERGQPQHF.

The genes are TRBV7-9 and TRBJ2-3; tentative D call: TRBD2 (5 bases). The germline V and J ends were trimmed by 0 bases and 2 bases, with 12 bases remaining between them. The CDR3 length is 16 residues. Germline V CDR1 and CDR2: SEHNR, FQNEAQ (reference sequence). CDR3 loop: CASSLAEAVYTDTQYF. CDR3 coding DNA: TGTGCCAGCAGCTTAGCGGAGGCGGTATACACAGATACGCAGTATTTT.